The 2 T cell receptor beta chains reported below all come from one sample, sequenced in a study of cytomegalovirus exposure and HLA in healthy donors. Clones were read by immunoSEQ multiplex PCR, and TCRdb kept only the in-frame ones, dropping some. The sample holds about 280,000 clones; 70% to 90% are singletons and the top ten take roughly 0.93%. The specimen sequenced was PBMCs. These receptors were obtained from a woman younger than 30 in good health and CMV-seronegative.

This chain joins TRBV2 and TRBJ2-3; the D is unclear. The ends were cut back, 2 bases at V and 4 bases at J, with 10 bases in the middle. This CDR3 has 14 residues. Germline V gives CDR1 SNHLY, CDR2 FYNNEI. CDR3 residues: CASSEKTESDTQYF. In DNA, the CDR3 is TGTGCCAGCAGTGAAAAAACGGAGTCAGATACGCAGTATTTT.

CDR3 bases: TGTGCCAGCAGCTTAGGACCCGGACAGGGCACTAATGAAAAACTGTTTTTT. It codes for CASSLGPGQGTNEKLFF. V and J are TRBV7-6 and TRBJ1-4, with 8 positions matching TRBD1. Germline V gives CDR1 SGHVS, CDR2 FNYEAQ. J gave up 2 bases and V 1 base, and 6 bases lay outside the gene matches. The CDR3 length is 17 residues.